These 32 T cell receptor beta chains were sequenced from one sample in a study of shared clonotypes between healthy human individuals. The repertoire was sequenced with immunoSEQ multiplex PCR; TCRdb's copy has only in-frame clones and lacks some. The table has more than 2 million clones, roughly 93% seen once. CD45RO-negative cells were positively selected for CCR7, leaving out terminally differentiated effector memory CD45RA+ cells. Sequencing used naive CD8+ T cells from PBMCs. The source is a man aged 18 to 30 in good health. Some clones in this sample may be carry-over from other donors' samples.

This rearrangement joins TRBV27 to TRBJ2-7; D remains unclear. Trimming removed 0 bases at V and 4 bases at J, with 16 bases between. Germline-derived CDR1 and CDR2 are MNHEY and SMNVEV (reference sequence). The CDR3 runs 16 residues. The CDR3 DNA follows: TGTGCCAGCAGTTTATCGCCTCGGCAGGACGGTTACGAGCAGTACTTC. Its protein product is CASSLSPRQDGYEQYF.

The V call is TRBV7-9, the J call TRBJ2-2; D not resolved. Germline CDR1 is SEHNR and CDR2 is FQNEAQ (reference sequence). This CDR3 contains 16 residues. Trimming took off 4 bases at V and 5 bases at J, with 17 bases between the two ends. The CDR3 bases are TGTGCCAGCAGCTCCGGAACCCCATCCAAGACCGGGGAGCTGTTTTTT. Protein: CASSSGTPSKTGELFF.

The chain carries TRBV9 and TRBJ2-7; 7 bases align to TRBD1. With V trimmed by 4 bases and J by 0 bases, 7 bases remained unmatched. Germline loops: CDR1 SGDLS, CDR2 YYNGEE. The CDR3 contains 15 residues. CDR3 amino acids: CASSPTGDPSYEQYF. The CDR3 DNA reads TGTGCCAGCAGCCCAACAGGGGATCCCTCCTACGAGCAGTACTTC.

This chain uses TRBV15 with TRBJ1-3; no firm D call. Germline V gene lookup returns CDR1 LNHNV and CDR2 YYDKDF (reference sequence). The CDR3 extends over 16 amino acids. Trimming removed 3 bases from V and 4 bases from J, with 16 bases in between. The CDR3 region has the DNA TGTGCCACCAGCAGGGTAAAAACGGGGTCAGGAAACACCATATATTTT. Translated, it gives CATSRVKTGSGNTIYF.

J is TRBJ2-2 and V is TRBV7-7, with TRBD1 matching 10 bases. V lost 2 bases, J lost 3 bases, and 18 bases stayed unmatched. Germline V gene lookup returns CDR1 SSHAT and CDR2 FNYEAQ (reference sequence). The CDR3 length is 21 residues. The CDR3 spells CASSLSDRGYPTCGHTGELFF. The CDR3 region has the DNA TGTGCCAGCAGCTTATCGGACAGGGGGTATCCAACGTGCGGTCACACCGGGGAGCTGTTTTTT.

The chain recombines TRBV5-4 with TRBJ2-1; the match to TRBD2 covers 7 bases. Germline trimming cut 1 base from V and 6 bases from J; bases unmatched to any gene: 7. Germline-derived CDR1 and CDR2 are SGHNT and YYREEE (reference sequence). This CDR3 is 15 amino acids long. The chain's CDR3 is CASSLRREMGNEQFF. Here the CDR3 DNA reads TGTGCCAGCAGCTTGCGGCGGGAGATGGGCAATGAGCAGTTCTTC.

The chain has TRBV6-6 and TRBJ2-2; D might be TRBD2 (6 bases). The germline V gene has CDR1 MNHNY and CDR2 SVGAGI (reference sequence). The CDR3 is 15 amino acids. V was trimmed by 5 bases and J by 6 bases, leaving 16 bases between them. CDR3 nucleotides: TGTGCCAGCAGTAACCGGGACTCGTTCGCCGGGGAGCTGTTTTTT. Translating it yields CASSNRDSFAGELFF.

In its sample, this clone was seen a few times. The rearrangement uses TRBV11-2 and TRBJ1-5, with a possible D match to TRBD1 (5 bases). Germline V lookup: CDR1 SGHAT, CDR2 FQNNGV. The CDR3 sequence is 15 residues long. V lost 5 bases, J lost 1 base, and 12 bases lay in between. CDR3 loop: CASSAGTWSNQPQHF. The CDR3 DNA sequence: TGTGCCAGCAGCGCCGGGACGTGGAGCAATCAGCCCCAGCATTTT.

Concerning this clone itself: At the DNA level, this CDR3 is encoded by other sequences in the same sample as well. The chain uses TRBV11-2 and TRBJ2-2; D uncertain. V shed 1 base and J shed 4 bases, with 4 bases lying between them. Germline values: CDR1 SGHAT, CDR2 FQNNGV. CDR3 length: 13 amino acids. The chain's CDR3 is CASSLGGTGELFF. CDR3 sequence (DNA): TGTGCCAGCAGCTTAGGGGGCACCGGGGAGCTGTTTTTT.

The chain is built from TRBV27 and TRBJ2-2; possible D gene TRBD1, 5 bases. The germline V gene encodes CDR1 MNHEY and CDR2 SMNVEV (reference sequence). V lost 5 bases and J 10 bases, leaving 14 bases between the germline ends. The CDR3 loop spans 13 amino acids. The CDR3 loop is CASSPDRGQELFF. CDR3 nucleotides: TGTGCCAGCAGTCCCGACCGAGGACAGGAGCTGTTTTTT.

The chain is built from TRBV29-1 and TRBJ2-7, with D possibly TRBD1 on 6 matching bases. The CDR3 has 11 amino acids. Germline assignment: CDR1 SQVTM and CDR2 ANQGSEA. Trimming removed 7 bases at V and 4 bases at J, with 11 bases between. CDR3 amino acids: CSGETGYEQYF. DNA of the CDR3: TGCAGCGGAGAAACAGGGTACGAGCAGTACTTC.

This clone was observed a single time. This sequence joins TRBV11-2 and TRBJ2-7; 13 bases fit TRBD2. CDR1 is SGHAT and CDR2 is FQNNGV in the germline V gene. The CDR3 spans 19 residues. V was pared by 5 bases and J by 1 base, with 14 bases of the junction left unmatched. CDR3 in amino acids: CASSPAILAGGPQSYEQYF. For the CDR3, the DNA is TGTGCCAGCAGCCCAGCTATACTAGCGGGAGGGCCCCAATCCTACGAGCAGTACTTC.

On this clone itself: Other DNA variants within this sample encode the same CDR3. This chain connects TRBV28 to TRBJ2-7, with 9 positions matching TRBD2. With 2 bases clipped from V and 1 base from J, the junction kept 0 bases outside the gene matches. CDR1 MDHEN and CDR2 SYDVKM come from the germline V gene. CDR3 length equals 14 residues. The CDR3 DNA is TGTGCCAGCAGTTTAGCGGGAGGGTCCTACGAGCAGTACTTC. Its protein product is CASSLAGGSYEQYF.

The V call is TRBV4-1, the J call TRBJ1-2; the D gene is possibly TRBD1 (5 bases). Germline CDR1 MGHRA, CDR2 YSYEKL. Trimming shortened V by 1 base and J by 7 bases, and 19 bases separated the two germline ends. The CDR3 totals 16 residues. The CDR3 loop reads CASSQAFPGWEGGYTF. DNA for the CDR3: TGCGCCAGCAGCCAAGCTTTTCCAGGGTGGGAAGGTGGCTACACCTTC.

The chain joins TRBV28 to TRBJ2-7; maybe TRBD1 (8 bases). Trimming cost V 4 bases and J 4 bases, with 17 bases left between them. Germline V CDR1 and CDR2: MDHEN, SYDVKM. The CDR3 is 15 residues long. CDR3: CASSSDREGIYEQYF. The CDR3 DNA reads as TGTGCCAGCAGTTCGGACAGGGAGGGGATTTACGAGCAGTACTTC.

The V gene is TRBV7-9, the J gene TRBJ2-5, with D possibly matching TRBD1 (5 bases). This CDR3 comprises 15 residues. CDR1 is SEHNR and CDR2 is FQNEAQ in the germline V gene (reference sequence). The V gene lost 1 base and the J gene lost 2 bases, with 11 bases spanning the gap. This CDR3 is CASSLGTLGQETQYF. CDR3 sequence (DNA): TGTGCCAGCAGCTTAGGGACATTGGGTCAAGAGACCCAGTACTTC.

In its sample, this clone was seen once. The V gene is TRBV7-6, the J gene TRBJ2-7; 8 nucleotides agree with TRBD1. The CDR3 runs 15 residues. V gave up 5 bases and J gave up 4 bases; unmatched junction bases: 10. CDR1 is SGHVS and CDR2 is FNYEAQ in the germline V gene. The CDR3: CASSPGQGPLYEQYF. CDR3 DNA sequence: TGTGCCAGCAGCCCCGGACAGGGCCCGCTATACGAGCAGTACTTC.

The chain links TRBV4-1 to TRBJ2-1; 10 nucleotides agree with TRBD2. Looked up from germline, CDR1 is MGHRA and CDR2 is YSYEKL. V lost 0 bases, J lost 7 bases, and 15 bases stayed unmatched. The CDR3 is 19 residues long. This chain's CDR3 is CASSQDPGVLAGAGNEQFF. In nucleotides, the CDR3 is TGCGCCAGCAGCCAAGATCCTGGGGTTCTAGCGGGAGCGGGTAATGAGCAGTTCTTC.

V usage is TRBV19 and J usage is TRBJ1-2, with a tentative D call TRBD1 (5 bases). V lost 5 bases to trimming and J lost 4 bases, with 14 bases between them. The CDR3 is 14 residues long. CDR1 is LNHDA and CDR2 is SQIVND in the germline V gene (reference sequence). The CDR3 DNA follows: TGTGCCAGTAGTGGGACCCCTGGGGGCTATGGCTACACCTTC. Translating it yields CASSGTPGGYGYTF.

The genes are TRBV9 and TRBJ1-1, with D possibly matching TRBD1 (5 bases). The CDR3 has 15 amino acids. Deletions cut 3 bases from V and 5 bases from J, with 17 bases between. Germline V gene sequence: CDR1 SGDLS, CDR2 YYNGEE. The CDR3 DNA reads as TGTGCCAGCAGCGCACTACAGGAGAAGGGGACTGAAGCTTTCTTT. Protein: CASSALQEKGTEAFF.

This chain links TRBV9 with TRBJ2-1; D possibly corresponds to TRBD1 (5 bases). This CDR3 region has 14 residues. Trimming removed 3 bases from V and 4 bases from J, with 11 bases in between. Per germline, CDR1 SGDLS and CDR2 YYNGEE. CDR3 amino acids: CASSGETGYNEQFF. The CDR3 DNA reads TGTGCCAGCAGCGGAGAAACAGGATACAATGAGCAGTTCTTC.

The genes are TRBV6-1 and TRBJ1-1, with TRBD1 matching 10 bases. V lost 6 bases and J lost 7; bases outside the gene matches: 8. Germline V gene lookup returns CDR1 MNHNS and CDR2 SASEGT. The CDR3 extends over 14 amino acids. In nucleotides, the CDR3 is TGTGCCAGCAGCGGGACAGGGGTAGGGGATGAAGCTTTCTTT. Its protein product is CASSGTGVGDEAFF.

This clone was counted a few times. The V and J genes are TRBV7-9 and TRBJ1-2; D may be TRBD1 (5 bases). There are 12 residues in the CDR3. V dropped 9 bases and J dropped 4 bases, with 12 bases sitting between them. The V gene's germline CDR1 is SEHNR and CDR2 FQNEAQ (reference sequence). The CDR3 here is CASGADTYGYTF. The DNA of the CDR3 is TGTGCCAGTGGGGCCGACACCTATGGCTACACCTTC.

V usage is TRBV19 and J usage is TRBJ2-7; 7 bases line up with TRBD2. V lost 6 bases to trimming and J lost 2 bases; unmatched junction nucleotides: 7. This CDR3 region has 14 residues. From germline, CDR1 is LNHDA and CDR2 SQIVND (reference sequence). CDR3 protein: CASRNLAVPYEQYF. Here the CDR3 DNA reads TGTGCCAGTAGAAATCTAGCGGTTCCCTACGAGCAGTACTTC.

This chain uses TRBV9 with TRBJ2-7; D is possibly TRBD2 (6 bases). V gave up 0 bases and J gave up 4 bases, with 14 bases separating them. Germline assignment: CDR1 SGDLS and CDR2 YYNGEE. The CDR3 consists of 15 residues. The chain's CDR3 is CASSVVGGGMYEQYF. The CDR3 coding sequence is TGTGCCAGCAGCGTAGTTGGGGGAGGAATGTACGAGCAGTACTTC.

The CDR3 reads CASREGIYDEQYF. CDR3 nucleotides: TGTGCCAGCAGGGAGGGGATCTACGACGAGCAGTACTTC. The chain has TRBV27 and TRBJ2-7; D is perhaps TRBD2 (6 bases). CDR1 MNHEY and CDR2 SMNVEV come from the germline V gene (reference sequence). The CDR3 consists of 13 residues. Trimming shortened V by 6 bases and J by 5 bases, and 14 bases separated the two germline ends.

The chain uses TRBV9 and TRBJ2-3; D possibly uses TRBD1 or TRBD2 (6 bases each). Germline V gives CDR1 SGDLS, CDR2 YYNGEE. The CDR3 consists of 15 residues. V dropped 3 bases and J dropped 5 bases, with 16 bases sitting between them. The chain's CDR3 is CASSERGEGEDTQYF. CDR3 nucleotides: TGTGCCAGCAGCGAGAGGGGGGAAGGGGAAGATACGCAGTATTTT.

The chain has TRBV7-9 and TRBJ2-2, with D perhaps matching TRBD2 (5 bases). Trimming stripped 5 bases from V and 5 bases from J, with 21 bases between. Germline CDR1 is SEHNR and CDR2 is FQNEAQ (reference sequence). The CDR3 spans 17 residues. The CDR3: CASSPKFGRVRTGELFF. Written as DNA, the CDR3 is TGTGCCAGCAGCCCCAAGTTTGGGAGAGTGAGGACCGGGGAGCTGTTTTTT.

This clone was found a few times. The V gene is TRBV4-3, the J gene TRBJ1-1, with D unclear. This CDR3 has 14 amino acids. Germline-derived CDR1 and CDR2 are LGHNA and YSLEER. V was trimmed by 1 base and J by 3 bases, leaving 9 bases between them. CDR3 bases: TGCGCCAGCAGCCAAGGGACTTTCTACACTGAAGCTTTCTTT. It translates to CASSQGTFYTEAFF.

The chain carries TRBV4-2 and TRBJ2-7; D possibly matches TRBD1 or TRBD2 (5 bases each). This CDR3 comprises 14 residues. The germline V gene encodes CDR1 LGHNA and CDR2 YNFKEQ. V was cut by 2 bases and J by 5 bases, with 13 bases left in between. The CDR3 coding sequence is TGTGCCAGCAGCCAAACGGGGACGTGGGACGAGCAGTACTTC. This gives the protein CASSQTGTWDEQYF.

This chain connects TRBV6-6 to TRBJ2-1; 8 nucleotides match TRBD2. Unmatched junction bases numbered 6, after V lost 5 bases and J lost 15 bases. This CDR3 is 11 amino acids long. CDR1 and CDR2 from the germline V gene are MNHNY and SVGAGI (reference sequence). CDR3 coding DNA: TGTGCCAGCAGTACAGCGGGAGAATCGTTCTTC. Translating it yields CASSTAGESFF.

The rearrangement links TRBV29-1 to TRBJ2-7, with 8 bases aligning to TRBD1. Germline assignment: CDR1 SQVTM and CDR2 ANQGSEA. CDR3 length: 14 residues. V shed 7 bases and J 3 bases; nucleotides not matched to a gene: 11. The CDR3: CSADAGGPLYEQYF. In DNA form, the CDR3 reads TGCAGCGCGGACGCAGGGGGCCCCCTCTACGAGCAGTACTTC.